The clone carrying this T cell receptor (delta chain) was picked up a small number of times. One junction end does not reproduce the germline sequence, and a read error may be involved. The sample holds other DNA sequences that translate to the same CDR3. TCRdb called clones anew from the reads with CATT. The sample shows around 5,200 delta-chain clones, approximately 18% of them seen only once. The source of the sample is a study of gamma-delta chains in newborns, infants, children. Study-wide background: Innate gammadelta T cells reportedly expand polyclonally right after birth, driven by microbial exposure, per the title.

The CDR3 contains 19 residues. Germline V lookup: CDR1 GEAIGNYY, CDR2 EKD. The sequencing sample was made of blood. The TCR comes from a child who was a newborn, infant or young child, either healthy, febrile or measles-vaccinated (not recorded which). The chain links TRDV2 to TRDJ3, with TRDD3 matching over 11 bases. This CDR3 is CACDTWGILRSWDTRQMFF. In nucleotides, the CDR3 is TGTGCCTGCGACACCTGGGGGATACTGAGGTCCTGGGACACCCGACAGATGTTTTTC.